This passage covers 25 T cell receptor beta chains from one sample sequenced in a study of T cells after yellow fever vaccination. TCRdb recomputed calls from the 5' RACE reads with MiXCR, one row per CDR3 protein. The repertoire holds hundreds of thousands of distinct CDR3 sequences, with roughly an eighth as singletons. Sample: PBMCs, taken on the day of the yellow fever booster vaccination. All receptors derive from a man aged 25 to 45 who received the YFV17D yellow fever vaccine.

This clonotype was found many times. The chain couples TRBV12-3 or TRBV12-4 to TRBJ2-7; TRBD1 matches 8 bases. The CDR3 totals 14 residues. Trimming removed 6 bases from V and 5 bases from J; junction bases left unmatched: 9. CDR3 sequence reads: CASRTGTGADEQYF. Here the CDR3 DNA reads TGTGCCAGCAGGACCGGGACAGGAGCGGACGAGCAGTACTTC.

This clonotype was detected many times. The chain is built from TRBV29-1 and TRBJ2-7; D is tentatively TRBD1 or TRBD2 (5 bases each). Germline V gene data show CDR1 as SQVTM and CDR2 as ANQGSEA. Between the trimmed V and J ends, which lost 6 bases and 2 bases, there was a span of 11 bases. The CDR3 spans 12 residues. CDR3 bases: TGCAGCGTCGGGGACGGGACCTACGAGCAGTACTTC. Translating it yields CSVGDGTYEQYF.

This clonotype came up a few times. The J gene is TRBJ2-2, the V gene TRBV7-7, with 9 bases lining up with TRBD2. CDR3 size: 16 residues. After removal of 1 base from V and 4 bases from J, the junction contained 4 bases not matched to a gene. Germline values: CDR1 SSHAT, CDR2 FNYEAQ (reference sequence). CDR3 in amino acids: CASSLEGGGATGELFF. The CDR3 DNA reads as TGTGCCAGCAGCTTAGAAGGCGGGGGGGCCACCGGGGAGCTGTTTTTT.

This clonotype was found a few times. The chain recombines TRBV29-1 with TRBJ1-1, with D unclear. V shed 7 bases and J shed 1 base, with 7 bases lying between them. Germline CDR1 is SQVTM and CDR2 is ANQGSEA. The CDR3 contains 11 residues. The CDR3 DNA reads as TGCAGCGCCTTTTGGAACACTGAAGCTTTCTTT. Amino acids: CSAFWNTEAFF.

This clonotype has just a few counts. The chain is built from TRBV12-3 or TRBV12-4 and TRBJ1-5, with D uncertain. Between the trimmed V and J ends, which lost 6 bases and 1 base, there was a span of 13 bases. The CDR3 loop spans 15 amino acids. The CDR3 reads CASSMTGNSNQPQHF. The CDR3 DNA is TGTGCCAGCAGCATGACCGGCAACAGCAATCAGCCCCAGCATTTT.

This clonotype was picked up a small number of times. The V gene is TRBV12-3 or TRBV12-4, the J gene TRBJ1-2; D not resolved. This CDR3 has 16 amino acids. Trimming pared 3 bases from V and 7 bases from J, leaving 21 bases between. The CDR3 DNA is TGTGCCAGCAGTTTCAATGGAAGGGAGTCCTTGGGTGGCTACACCTTC. Translation: CASSFNGRESLGGYTF.

A few counts support this clonotype. The rearrangement links TRBV12-3 or TRBV12-4 to TRBJ1-3, with D possibly being TRBD1 (6 bases). The V end lost 3 bases, the J end lost 2 bases, and 11 bases lay between the germline ends. The CDR3 runs 15 residues. CDR3 protein: CASSFYRVAGNTIYF. CDR3 nucleotide sequence: TGTGCCAGCAGTTTCTACAGGGTGGCTGGAAACACCATATATTTT.

This clonotype has a handful of counts. The V and J genes are TRBV12-3 or TRBV12-4 and TRBJ1-1, with TRBD1 as a possible D gene (6 bases). CDR3 length: 14 residues. Trimming left V 6 bases short and J 3 bases short, with 14 bases between. The CDR3 bases are TGTGCCAGCAGACCGACAGGTGAATACACTGAAGCTTTCTTT. Translated: CASRPTGEYTEAFF.

This clonotype was observed many times. This chain connects TRBV12-3 or TRBV12-4 to TRBJ2-2, with D perhaps matching TRBD1 (6 bases). The V end lost 4 bases, the J end lost 6 bases, and 12 bases lay between the germline ends. The CDR3 totals 14 residues. This chain's CDR3 is CASSSYRDPGELFF. CDR3 DNA sequence: TGTGCCAGCAGTTCCTACAGGGATCCCGGGGAGCTGTTTTTT.

The CDR3 loop reads CSVDTRISGKWEQYF. CDR3 sequence (DNA): TGCAGCGTTGATACGAGGATTTCAGGGAAGTGGGAGCAGTACTTC. The chain recombines TRBV29-1 with TRBJ2-7, with a weak D call TRBD1 (5 bases). V gave up 3 bases and J gave up 7 bases, with 22 bases separating them. CDR1 is SQVTM, CDR2 ANQGSEA, per germline. The CDR3 has 15 amino acids.

This chain links TRBV27 with TRBJ2-4; the D gene is possibly TRBD2 (6 bases). CDR3 length: 14 amino acids. V lost 9 bases, J lost 7 bases, and 19 bases lay in between. From germline, CDR1 is MNHEY and CDR2 SMNVEV (reference sequence). DNA of the CDR3: TGTGCCAGTCCCAGGGTGGCGGGGCATAACATTCAGTACTTC. Translation gives CASPRVAGHNIQYF.

This chain joins TRBV5-1 and TRBJ1-1; D is unresolved. Germline CDR1 is SGHRS and CDR2 is YFSETQ. The length of the CDR3 is 14 residues. V was clipped by 0 bases and J by 0 bases, with 6 bases between them. The chain's CDR3 is CASSLEPVNTEAFF. The DNA for the CDR3 is TGCGCCAGCAGCTTGGAACCGGTGAACACTGAAGCTTTCTTT.

This clonotype has more than one count but fewer than ten. The chain combines TRBV5-1 with TRBJ2-1, with no clear D. The CDR3 contains 12 residues. Germline CDR1 and CDR2: SGHRS and YFSETQ. Trimming took off 3 bases at V and 7 bases at J, with 8 bases between the two ends. The CDR3 reads CASSYEMNEQFF. For the CDR3, the DNA is TGCGCCAGCAGCTATGAGATGAATGAGCAGTTCTTC.

This clonotype was counted a few times. V usage is TRBV7-2 and J usage is TRBJ1-5; 9 positions agree with TRBD1. The CDR3 is 16 amino acids. Germline V gene data show CDR1 as SGHTA and CDR2 as FQGNSA. J gave up 7 bases and V 1 base, and 8 bases lay outside the gene matches. The CDR3 DNA reads TGTGCCAGCAGCTTAGAGCCCCCAACAGGGGGCCAGCCCCAGCATTTT. Translating it yields CASSLEPPTGGQPQHF. Together with reference TRBV7-2 and TRBJ1-5, the CDR3 gives the full variable domain: GAGVSQSPSNKVTEKGKDVELRCDPISGHTALYWYRQSLGQGLEFLIYFQGNSAPDKSGLPSDRFSAERTGGSVSTLTIQRTQQEDSAVYLCASSLEPPTGGQPQHFGDGTRLSIL.

The rearrangement joins TRBV5-1 to TRBJ1-2; possible D gene TRBD1, 6 bases. The length of the CDR3 is 13 residues. Trimming removed 3 bases from V and 7 bases from J, with 13 bases in between. The germline V gene has CDR1 SGHRS and CDR2 YFSETQ. CDR3 nucleotides: TGCGCCAGCAGCTCCCTGACAGGTCCTGGCTACACCTTC. Protein sequence: CASSSLTGPGYTF.

This clonotype was seen a handful of times. This chain connects TRBV3-1 to TRBJ2-1; TRBD2 matches 9 bases. V lost 4 bases, J lost 4 bases, and 8 bases stayed unmatched. Germline CDR1 LGHDT, CDR2 YNNKEL (reference sequence). This CDR3 is 16 amino acids long. CDR3 region: CASSPRASGAYNEQFF. The CDR3 DNA reads as TGTGCCAGCAGCCCACGGGCTAGCGGGGCTTACAATGAGCAGTTCTTC.

There are a few counts of this clonotype. The CDR3 nucleotides are TGTGCCACCAGTGGGGTTTGGGGCGGGAACTCCTACAATGAGCAGTTCTTC. Amino acids: CATSGVWGGNSYNEQFF. The chain uses TRBV24-1 and TRBJ2-1; possibly TRBD2 for D (6 bases). Germline V CDR1 and CDR2: KGHDR, SFDVKD. V was trimmed by 5 bases and J by 0 bases, leaving 16 bases between them. This CDR3 is built from 17 residues.

This clonotype was recorded at least ten times. The chain has TRBV29-1 and TRBJ2-5; D is perhaps TRBD1 (5 bases). The CDR3 totals 12 residues. The V end was cut by 3 bases, the J end by 4 bases, with 9 bases between. Germline CDR1 and CDR2: SQVTM and ANQGSEA. Here the CDR3 reads CSVDLGRETQYF. The CDR3 coding sequence is TGCAGCGTTGATCTGGGGCGAGAGACCCAGTACTTC.

The gene calls are TRBV5-1 and TRBJ1-4; unclear D gene. Germline V gene lookup returns CDR1 SGHRS and CDR2 YFSETQ. V was trimmed by 2 bases and J by 7 bases, leaving 12 bases between them. The length of the CDR3 is 14 residues. For the CDR3, the DNA is TGCGCCAGCAGCTTCGGTGAACCGGCTGAAAAACTGTTTTTT. This codes for CASSFGEPAEKLFF.

This sequence joins TRBV5-6 and TRBJ1-6; D may be TRBD1 (5 bases). The length of the CDR3 is 14 residues. In germline, CDR1 is SGHDT, CDR2 YYEEEE. Trimming shortened V by 4 bases and J by 11 bases, and 16 bases separated the two germline ends. The CDR3 sequence: CASSGGTVLTPLHF. The DNA for the CDR3 is TGTGCCAGCAGCGGGGGGACGGTTTTGACACCCCTCCACTTT.

The rearrangement uses TRBV7-2 and TRBJ1-4, with a weak D call TRBD1 (6 bases). V dropped 2 bases and J dropped 7 bases, with 20 bases sitting between them. CDR1 and CDR2 from the germline V gene are SGHTA and FQGNSA. This CDR3 is 17 amino acids long. In DNA, the CDR3 is TGTGCCAGCAGCTTATACCCTGGAGGGACAAGTCTTGAAAAACTGTTTTTT. Translated: CASSLYPGGTSLEKLFF.

V and J are TRBV18 and TRBJ2-7; possibly TRBD1 for D (6 bases). In germline, CDR1 is KGHSH, CDR2 LQKENI. The germline V and J ends were trimmed by 2 bases and 2 bases, with 13 bases remaining between them. This CDR3 has 15 amino acids. CDR3 nucleotide sequence: TGTGCCAGCTCACCAGGTCAACAGGGCGCCTACGAGCAGTACTTC. It encodes CASSPGQQGAYEQYF.

The rearrangement joins TRBV10-2 to TRBJ2-1, with unresolved D. Trimming left V 4 bases short and J 10 bases short, with 11 bases between. The CDR3 covers 12 residues. Per the germline V gene, CDR1 is WSHSY and CDR2 is SAAADI. Here the CDR3 reads CASSADLREQFF. CDR3 nucleotide sequence: TGCGCCAGCAGTGCAGACCTAAGGGAGCAGTTCTTC.

This clonotype showed up just a few times. CDR3 amino acids: CASSYPGTTYNEQFF. CDR3 in DNA: TGTGCCAGCAGTTACCCCGGGACAACCTACAATGAGCAGTTCTTC. V gene TRBV28 combines with J gene TRBJ2-1; possible D gene TRBD1, 6 bases. The CDR3 covers 15 residues. Trimming shortened V by 4 bases and J by 2 bases, and 12 bases separated the two germline ends. CDR1 and CDR2 (germline): MDHEN, SYDVKM.

This clonotype was detected only a few times. The chain employs TRBV12-3 or TRBV12-4 and TRBJ2-1; TRBD1 is a possible D gene (7 bases). This CDR3 contains 13 residues. V was shortened by 11 bases and J by 4 bases, with 15 bases between the two germline ends. As DNA, the CDR3 is TGTGCCTCGGCGGGACAGAGTTACAATGAGCAGTTCTTC. Translating it yields CASAGQSYNEQFF.